This T cell receptor (beta chain) was sequenced during a study of shared clonotypes between healthy human individuals. Overall study findings and caveats: Blood was the only sampled material, and tissue repertoires likely differ.

This clone came up once. Its antigen is unidentified. V lost 0 bases and J 7 bases, leaving 13 bases between the germline ends. Germline CDR1 and CDR2: SGHRS and YFSETQ. CDR3 length equals 14 residues. Sequencing was performed with immunoSEQ multiplex PCR; in TCRdb, only in-frame clones are kept and a portion is missing. The data contain some 2 million clones, about 95% of them singletons. This clonotype was sampled from a man between 18 and 35 years old in good health. Sequences were obtained from naive CD4+ T cells sorted from blood. Noted subset: CD45RA+ positively selected. The chain recombines TRBV5-1 with TRBJ2-5; D perhaps matches TRBD2 (5 bases). This CDR3 is CASSLDFGVGTQYF. Written as DNA, the CDR3 is TGCGCCAGCAGCTTGGATTTCGGGGTCGGGACCCAGTACTTC.